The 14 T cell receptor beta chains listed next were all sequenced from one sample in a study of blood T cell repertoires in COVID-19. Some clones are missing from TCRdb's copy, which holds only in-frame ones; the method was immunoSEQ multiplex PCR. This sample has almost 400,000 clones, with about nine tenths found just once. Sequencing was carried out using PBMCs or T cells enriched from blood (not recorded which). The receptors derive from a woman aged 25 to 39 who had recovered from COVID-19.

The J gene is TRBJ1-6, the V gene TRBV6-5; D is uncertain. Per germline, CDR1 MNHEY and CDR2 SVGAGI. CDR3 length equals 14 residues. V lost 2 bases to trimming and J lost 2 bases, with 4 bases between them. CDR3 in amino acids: CASSYGPYNSPLHF. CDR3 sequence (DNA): TGTGCCAGCAGTTACGGGCCCTATAATTCACCCCTCCACTTT.

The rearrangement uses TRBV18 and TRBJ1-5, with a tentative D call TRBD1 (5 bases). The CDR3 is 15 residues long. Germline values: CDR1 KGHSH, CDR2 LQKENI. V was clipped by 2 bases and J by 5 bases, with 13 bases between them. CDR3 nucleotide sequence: TGTGCCAGCTCACCAGGGGACTTAGTGGATCAGCCCCAGCATTTT. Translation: CASSPGDLVDQPQHF.

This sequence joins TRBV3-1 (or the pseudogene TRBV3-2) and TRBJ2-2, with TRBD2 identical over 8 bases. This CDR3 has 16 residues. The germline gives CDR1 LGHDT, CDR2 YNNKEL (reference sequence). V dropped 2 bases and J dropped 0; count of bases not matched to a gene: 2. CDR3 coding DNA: TGTGCCAGCAGCCAATTAGCGGGGACGAACACCGGGGAGCTGTTTTTT. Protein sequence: CASSQLAGTNTGELFF.

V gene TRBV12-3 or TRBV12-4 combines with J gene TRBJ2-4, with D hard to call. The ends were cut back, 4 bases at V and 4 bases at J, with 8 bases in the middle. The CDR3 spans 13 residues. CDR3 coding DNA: TGTGCCAGCAGTTATACGGGTAAAAACATTCAGTACTTC. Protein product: CASSYTGKNIQYF.

CDR3 region: CASSPGTSGVTDTQYF. CDR3 sequence (DNA): TGTGCCAGCAGCCCCGGGACTAGCGGAGTCACAGATACGCAGTATTTT. The rearrangement uses TRBV7-9 and TRBJ2-3; 11 bases align to TRBD2. CDR3 length: 16 residues. Germline CDR1 and CDR2: SEHNR and FQNEAQ (reference sequence). Trimming took 5 bases from V and 2 from J; bases not matched to a gene: 6.

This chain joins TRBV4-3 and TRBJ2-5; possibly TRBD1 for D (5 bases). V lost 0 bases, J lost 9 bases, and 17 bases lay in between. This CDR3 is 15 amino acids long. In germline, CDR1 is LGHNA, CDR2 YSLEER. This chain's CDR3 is CASSQDWGMGRPQYF. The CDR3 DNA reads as TGCGCCAGCAGCCAAGATTGGGGAATGGGGCGGCCCCAGTACTTC.

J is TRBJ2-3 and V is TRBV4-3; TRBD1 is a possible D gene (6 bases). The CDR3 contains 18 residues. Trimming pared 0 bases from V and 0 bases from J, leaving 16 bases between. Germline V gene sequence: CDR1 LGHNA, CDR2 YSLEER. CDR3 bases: TGCGCCAGCAGCCAAGATTTTCGAACAGGGTATAGCACAGATACGCAGTATTTT. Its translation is CASSQDFRTGYSTDTQYF.

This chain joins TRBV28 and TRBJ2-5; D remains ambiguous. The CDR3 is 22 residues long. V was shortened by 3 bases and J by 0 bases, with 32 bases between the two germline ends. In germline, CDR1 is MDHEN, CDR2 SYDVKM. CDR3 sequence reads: CASSFWVLNRKANARNQETQYF. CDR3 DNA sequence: TGTGCCAGCAGTTTTTGGGTATTAAACCGAAAAGCCAACGCGAGGAACCAAGAGACCCAGTACTTC.

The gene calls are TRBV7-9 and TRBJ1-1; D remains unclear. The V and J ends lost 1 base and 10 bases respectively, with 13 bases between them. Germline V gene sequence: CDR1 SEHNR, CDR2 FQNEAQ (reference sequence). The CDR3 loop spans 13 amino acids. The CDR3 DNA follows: TGTGCCAGCAGCTTAGTTTCCGGGAACGGAGCTTTCTTT. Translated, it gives CASSLVSGNGAFF.

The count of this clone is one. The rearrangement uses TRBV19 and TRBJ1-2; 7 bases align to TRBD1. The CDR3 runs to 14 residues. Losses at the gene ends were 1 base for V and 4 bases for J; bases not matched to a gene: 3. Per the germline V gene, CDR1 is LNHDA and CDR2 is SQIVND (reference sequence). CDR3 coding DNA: TGTGCCAGTAGTATAGTCGGGACAGTCTATGGCTACACCTTC. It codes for CASSIVGTVYGYTF.

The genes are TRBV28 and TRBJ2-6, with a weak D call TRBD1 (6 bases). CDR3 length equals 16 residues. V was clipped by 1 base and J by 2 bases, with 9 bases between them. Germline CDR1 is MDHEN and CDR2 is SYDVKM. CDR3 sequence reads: CASSLFRGPGANVLTF. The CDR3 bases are TGTGCCAGCAGTTTATTCAGGGGACCTGGGGCCAACGTCCTGACTTTC. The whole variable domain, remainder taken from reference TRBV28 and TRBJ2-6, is DVKVTQSSRYLVKRTGEKVFLECVQDMDHENMFWYRQDPGLGLRLIYFSYDVKMKEKGDIPEGYSVSREKKERFSLILESASTNQTSMYLCASSLFRGPGANVLTFGAGSRLTVL.

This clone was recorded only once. Here the CDR3 DNA reads TGTGCCAGCACCCCCGACTCAGGGGACGAGCAGTACTTC. Amino acid sequence: CASTPDSGDEQYF. V and J are TRBV19 and TRBJ2-7, with D possibly matching TRBD1 (6 bases). The length of the CDR3 is 13 residues. The V and J ends lost 9 bases and 5 bases respectively, with 17 bases between them. The germline CDR1 and CDR2 sequences are LNHDA and SQIVND (reference sequence).

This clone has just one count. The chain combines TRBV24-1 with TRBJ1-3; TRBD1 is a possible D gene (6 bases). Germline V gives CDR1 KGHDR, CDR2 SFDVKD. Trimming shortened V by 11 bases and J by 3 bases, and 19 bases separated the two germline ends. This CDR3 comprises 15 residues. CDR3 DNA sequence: TGTGCCAAGCTTACAGGGATTGTCCTTGGAAACACCATATATTTT. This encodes CAKLTGIVLGNTIYF.

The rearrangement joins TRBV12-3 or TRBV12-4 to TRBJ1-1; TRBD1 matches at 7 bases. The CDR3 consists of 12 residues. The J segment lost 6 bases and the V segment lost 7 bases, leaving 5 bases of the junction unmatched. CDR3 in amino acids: CASTRRGPEAFF. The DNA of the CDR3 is TGTGCCAGCACCCGAAGGGGGCCTGAAGCTTTCTTT.